This record covers a single T cell receptor beta chain. There is no known antigen for this receptor. Base qualities are not recorded, but no much larger clone differs from it by a single base. From the cysteine through the phenylalanine, the CDR3 covers 14 amino acids. Left in the record is the CDR3 DNA by itself, 42 bases read in frame from the first base. Relative to germline, V is missing 6 bases and J is missing 7 bases, with 11 bases of the junction outside any gene match. Looking up the germline V gene yields CDR1 SQVTM and CDR2 ANQGSEA. Library preparation was by RT-PCR. Sequencing used an Illumina HiSeq 2500. TCRdb's own reprocessing of the public reads used fastp at Q25 and MiXCR and kept productive beta chains. Each CDR3 protein gets just one entry, which takes the most common genes and DNA from the rows behind it. This sample comprises about 540,000 distinct CDR3 sequences, under 30% of them detected only once. Together, the top ten hold 2.5% to 3.5% of the sample.

The record originates from a study of response to subunit inactivated influenza vaccine (dated by TCRdb to the late 2010s). Background on the whole study: To follow how T cells responded to a trivalent subunit inactivated influenza vaccine, the researchers relied on deep quantitative profiling of the T cell receptor repertoire.

Study-wide conclusions, independent of this receptor: The authors suggested that each seasonal influenza vaccination may recruit only a limited number of new T cells.

These data were also reused for a study on T cells expressing NK-cell markers. As noted in the second study: TCR beta cDNA libraries were prepared using 5'RACE template switching, which introduced a universal primer site and unique molecular identifiers. In sorted CD3+CD56+NKG2C+, CD3+CD56+NKG2C- and CD3+CD56-NKG2C+ T-cell subsets from about 8 donors, TCR beta-chain repertoires were profiled. Among the eight sequenced donors, only one was HCMV-seronegative, while the other seven were HCMV-seropositive. To restrict sorting to alphabetaTCR-expressing T cells, an anti-gammadeltaTCR antibody was added in several experiments. In 5 to 7 donors, the dominant CD3+CD56+NKG2C+ clonotypes ranked among the top 10 CD8+ clonotypes, making up roughly 1.0-8% of CD8+ T cells. Those dominant clonotypes were again the most abundant among CD3+CD56-NKG2C+ cells in a few donors, at roughly 28.3-60.1%. It remained unclear whether the expanded NKG2C-expressing T cell clones were specific for HCMV antigens. All eight donors whose samples were sequenced were randomly selected healthy volunteers, three of them men and five women. A commercial ELISA kit detecting HCMV-specific IgG in serum was used to determine HCMV serostatus. Ficoll density gradient centrifugation was used to isolate peripheral blood mononuclear cells from blood. Using Miltenyi isolation kits, CD4+ and CD8+ T cells were isolated from PBMC through magnetic immunoseparation. Synthesis of cDNA was primed from the TCR beta constant segment and was followed by two consecutive PCR amplification steps. Libraries were sequenced as 2 x 150 bp reads on Illumina HiSeq 2000/2500, MiSeq or NextSeq. Reads were demultiplexed and grouped by UMI with MIGEC, and clonotypes were assembled and quantified with MiTCR. To remove erroneous sequences, TCR cDNA sequences were retained only when supported by two or more reads. The tcR package was used for downstream repertoire analysis, and clonotypes were matched between fractions using CDR3 nucleotide sequence together with V segment. VDJmatch was used to annotate antigen specificity against VDJdb, with one amino acid substitution in CDR3 allowed.

This chain joins TRBV29-1 to TRBJ2-1; TRBD2 matches 8 bases in the middle. The sequence was collected from a man aged 45-65 years who received an inactivated influenza vaccine. Donor details come from another sample of the same person, matched by shared clones. This sample comprised CD4+ T cells sorted from PBMCs, obtained 11 to 12 days after vaccination. The CDR3 protein: CSVPPRGGRNEQFF. The nucleotides are TGCAGCGTCCCTCCGCGCGGGGGGCGGAATGAGCAGTTCTTC.